Following are 32 T cell receptor beta chains from one sample sequenced in a study of blood T cell repertoires in COVID-19. The table came from immunoSEQ multiplex PCR; TCRdb's copy has only in-frame clones and leaves some out. This sample has 450,000 to 500,000 clones, with over 75% found just once. Sequences were obtained from peripheral blood. The receptors were gathered from a human donor in a cohort sampled during active COVID-19.

This chain links TRBV27 with TRBJ1-4; 9 positions agree with TRBD1. This CDR3 has 16 amino acids. The V segment lost 7 bases and the J segment 0 bases; nucleotides outside the gene matches: 6. Germline CDR1 MNHEY, CDR2 SMNVEV (reference sequence). The CDR3 loop reads CASTRDRDATNEKLFF. The CDR3 DNA reads as TGTGCCAGCACCCGGGACAGGGATGCAACTAATGAAAAACTGTTTTTT.

With respect to this clone: This may arise from a read error, as a much more abundant clone is one base away. The V call is TRBV7-8, the J call TRBJ1-1; D gene unclear. V lost 0 bases and J 1 base, leaving 3 bases between the germline ends. CDR3 length equals 13 residues. Germline V CDR1 and CDR2: SGHVS, FQNEAQ. The CDR3 loop is CASSLAANTEAFF. CDR3 bases: TGTGCCAGCAGCTTAGCAGCGAACACTGAAGCTTTCTTT.

This clone was recorded only once. This chain joins TRBV30 and TRBJ1-2; D may be TRBD1 (5 bases). Germline lookup yields CDR1 GTSNPN and CDR2 SVGIG (reference sequence). The length of the CDR3 is 12 residues. Trimming stripped 8 bases from V and 5 bases from J, with 15 bases between. For the CDR3, the DNA is TGTGCCAACGACGGCGACAGTTATGGCTACACCTTC. It codes for CANDGDSYGYTF.

The chain recombines TRBV28 with TRBJ2-7, with D perhaps TRBD1 (5 bases). The CDR3 runs to 14 residues. V was cut by 10 bases and J by 1 base, with 17 bases left in between. Per the germline V gene, CDR1 is MDHEN and CDR2 is SYDVKM. CDR3 DNA: TGTGCCATAAGGGGCTCCAAGAAATCCTACGAGCAGTACTTC. Its translation: CAIRGSKKSYEQYF.

This clone has a handful of counts. The chain recombines TRBV18 with TRBJ1-5, with D uncertain. The V gene's germline CDR1 is KGHSH and CDR2 LQKENI. The CDR3 totals 14 residues. V dropped 1 base and J dropped 6 bases, with 10 bases sitting between them. The CDR3 is CASSPRDTPQPQHF. CDR3 coding DNA: TGTGCCAGCTCACCACGAGACACCCCTCAGCCCCAGCATTTT.

The chain links TRBV5-1 to TRBJ2-1; possibly TRBD2 for D (5 bases). CDR1 is SGHRS and CDR2 is YFSETQ in the germline V gene. V lost 3 bases and J lost 10, with 20 bases in between. CDR3 length equals 15 residues. CDR3 residues: CASSSEGVRVGEQFF. CDR3 nucleotide sequence: TGCGCCAGCAGCTCGGAAGGAGTGAGGGTCGGCGAGCAGTTCTTC.

The rearrangement links TRBV19 to TRBJ2-1; 8 positions agree with TRBD2. CDR1 is LNHDA, CDR2 SQIVND, per germline (reference sequence). The CDR3 runs to 16 residues. J lost 9 bases, V lost 1 base, and 11 bases had no gene match. The CDR3 reads CASSIVESGRKGEQFF. CDR3 coding DNA: TGTGCCAGTAGTATAGTGGAGAGCGGGAGAAAGGGTGAGCAGTTCTTC.

This clone was seen once. CDR3 sequence: CASSRLAGNTDTQYF. The CDR3 DNA reads as TGTGCCAGCAGCCGGCTAGCGGGGAACACAGATACGCAGTATTTT. This chain joins TRBV4-2 and TRBJ2-3; the match to TRBD2 covers 9 bases. Germline CDR1 LGHNA, CDR2 YNFKEQ. The CDR3 has 15 residues. J was trimmed by 2 bases and V by 4 bases; bases with no gene match: 4.

This clone was observed once. The chain combines TRBV9 with TRBJ2-6; no firm D call. This CDR3 has 15 amino acids. With 0 bases removed from V and 1 base from J, the gap between germline ends came to 5 bases. Germline values: CDR1 SGDLS, CDR2 YYNGEE. The CDR3 bases are TGTGCCAGCAGCGTAGCTTTTTCTGGGGCCAACGTCCTGACTTTC. It is translated as CASSVAFSGANVLTF.

This sequence joins TRBV5-1 and TRBJ2-7; 11 nucleotides match TRBD2. J gave up 2 bases and V 4 bases, and 8 bases lay outside the gene matches. Per the germline V gene, CDR1 is SGHRS and CDR2 is YFSETQ. CDR3 length: 16 amino acids. The CDR3 nucleotides read TGCGCCAGCAGCCCGGACCTTAGCGGGAGGGCCTACGAGCAGTACTTC. Amino acid sequence: CASSPDLSGRAYEQYF.

This sequence joins TRBV6-2 or TRBV6-3 and TRBJ1-5; no definite D call. Germline V gene data show CDR1 as MNHEY and CDR2 as SVGEGT. This CDR3 has 14 residues. Trimming left V 2 bases short and J 4 bases short, with 9 bases between. CDR3 nucleotides: TGTGCCAGCAGTTACCTACGACTTAATCAGCCCCAGCATTTT. This sequence encodes CASSYLRLNQPQHF.

The chain combines TRBV2 with TRBJ1-1; TRBD1 is a possible D gene (5 bases). The CDR3 has 15 amino acids. V was shortened by 2 bases and J by 5 bases, with 15 bases between the two germline ends. Germline CDR1 SNHLY, CDR2 FYNNEI. This CDR3 reads CASSEYRTGGTEAFF. The CDR3 DNA sequence: TGTGCCAGCAGTGAATACAGGACGGGAGGGACTGAAGCTTTCTTT.

The V and J genes are TRBV7-3 and TRBJ2-7; 11 bases are a match to TRBD1. J was trimmed by 2 bases and V by 5 bases; bases with no gene match: 11. Germline values: CDR1 SGHTA, CDR2 FQGTGA. The CDR3 sequence is 17 residues long. In nucleotides, the CDR3 is TGTGCCAGCAGCCCAAAGGGACAGGGGGTTCGGGCCTACGAGCAGTACTTC. This encodes CASSPKGQGVRAYEQYF.

The rearrangement uses TRBV4-3 and TRBJ2-5; TRBD2 is a possible D gene (7 bases). This CDR3 has 15 amino acids. V shed 2 bases and J shed 3 bases, with 13 bases lying between them. Germline loops: CDR1 LGHNA, CDR2 YSLEER. The CDR3 region is CASSQWGGAEETQYF. As DNA, the CDR3 is TGCGCCAGCAGCCAATGGGGGGGCGCCGAAGAGACCCAGTACTTC.

The gene calls are TRBV7-3 and TRBJ2-5; TRBD2 aligns across 7 bases. With 5 bases clipped from V and 2 bases from J, the junction kept 11 bases outside the gene matches. This CDR3 has 16 amino acids. CDR1 and CDR2 from the germline V gene are SGHTA and FQGTGA. The CDR3 sequence: CASSLRGSGPQETQYF. In nucleotides, the CDR3 is TGTGCCAGCAGCCTACGGGGTAGCGGGCCACAAGAGACCCAGTACTTC.

The V and J genes are TRBV30 and TRBJ2-3; the match to TRBD2 covers 10 bases. V lost 2 bases, J lost 6 bases, and 8 bases stayed unmatched. CDR1 is GTSNPN and CDR2 is SVGIG in the germline V gene (reference sequence). This CDR3 contains 15 residues. CDR3 in DNA: TGTGCCTGGAGTCACACTAGCGGGATTGGGGATACGCAGTATTTT. It is translated as CAWSHTSGIGDTQYF. The full variable domain, in which reference TRBV30 and TRBJ2-3 provide the parts outside the CDR3, is SQTIHQWPATLVQPVGSPLSLECTVEGTSNPNLYWYRQAAGRGLQLLFYSVGIGQISSEVPQNLSASRPQDRQFILSSKKLLLSDSGFYLCAWSHTSGIGDTQYFGPGTRLTVL.

The V gene is TRBV11-3, the J gene TRBJ2-7, with 7 bases aligning to TRBD2. Germline trimming cut 6 bases from V and 2 bases from J; bases unmatched to any gene: 13. Per germline, CDR1 SGHNT and CDR2 YENEEA. The CDR3 runs 16 residues. The CDR3: CASSSSGTKSPYEQYF. As DNA, the CDR3 is TGTGCCAGCAGTTCTTCCGGGACTAAGTCTCCCTACGAGCAGTACTTC.

There are a few counts of this clone. J is TRBJ1-2 and V is TRBV25-1; 7 nucleotides align to TRBD1. In germline, CDR1 is MGHDK, CDR2 SYGVNS. With V trimmed by 8 bases and J by 5 bases, 5 bases remained unmatched. The CDR3 spans 12 residues. CDR3 coding DNA: TGTGCCAGCGGTAGACAGGGTTATGGCTACACCTTC. The encoded protein is CASGRQGYGYTF.

J is TRBJ1-2 and V is TRBV3-1 (or the pseudogene TRBV3-2); D is possibly TRBD1 (5 bases). Deletions cut 4 bases from V and 3 bases from J, with 18 bases between. CDR1 and CDR2 (germline): LGHDT, YNNKEL (reference sequence). The CDR3 has 16 amino acids. CDR3: CASSPHERQPDYGYTF. The CDR3 bases are TGTGCCAGCAGCCCCCACGAACGACAGCCGGACTATGGCTACACCTTC.

The rearrangement uses TRBV29-1 and TRBJ2-7; TRBD2 matches 10 bases. The CDR3 is made up of 14 amino acids. V lost 5 bases and J lost 1; bases outside the gene matches: 5. CDR1 is SQVTM and CDR2 is ANQGSEA in the germline V gene. Written as DNA, the CDR3 is TGCAGCGTTTCCACTAGCGGGGCTTCCTACGAGCAGTACTTC. As protein: CSVSTSGASYEQYF.

The chain carries TRBV18 and TRBJ2-3, with TRBD2 matching 10 bases. The germline CDR1 and CDR2 sequences are KGHSH and LQKENI. CDR3 length: 15 residues. V lost 3 bases, J lost 4 bases, and 4 bases stayed unmatched. The DNA of the CDR3 is TGTGCCAGCTCACCTAGCGGGAGGTTCGCAGATACGCAGTATTTT. Translation gives CASSPSGRFADTQYF. The full variable domain, its missing parts supplied by reference TRBV18 and TRBJ2-3, is NAGVMQNPRHLVRRRGQEARLRCSPMKGHSHVYWYRQLPEEGLKFMVYLQKENIIDESGMPKERFSAEFPKEGPSILRIQQVVRGDSAAYFCASSPSGRFADTQYFGPGTRLTVL.

The chain has TRBV6-5 and TRBJ2-6; no clear D. There are 14 residues in the CDR3. Germline assignment: CDR1 MNHEY and CDR2 SVGAGI. Trimming took off 7 bases at V and 5 bases at J, with 12 bases between the two ends. The CDR3 nucleotides are TGTGCCAGCACCACAATCGGGTGGGCCAACGTCCTGACTTTC. Translated, it gives CASTTIGWANVLTF.

The chain combines TRBV27 with TRBJ1-6; 7 bases are a match to TRBD1. J gave up 0 bases and V 8 bases, and 10 bases lay outside the gene matches. CDR3 size: 17 residues. The germline gives CDR1 MNHEY, CDR2 SMNVEV (reference sequence). DNA for the CDR3: TGTGCCAGCCGCCCTTTGGACAGGAGCTCCTATAATTCACCCCTCCACTTT. Protein product: CASRPLDRSSYNSPLHF.

The J gene is TRBJ1-5, the V gene TRBV4-1; 7 nucleotides line up with TRBD1. V was clipped by 1 base and J by 6 bases; unmatched bases: 9. There are 16 residues in the CDR3. The germline CDR1 and CDR2 sequences are MGHRA and YSYEKL. The DNA of the CDR3 is TGCGCCAGCAGCCAAGGGGACTCGACAGGGATTCAGCCCCAGCATTTT. Translated, it gives CASSQGDSTGIQPQHF.

This clone has just a few counts. The CDR3 here is CASSRVGREDQPQHF. In DNA form, the CDR3 reads TGTGCCAGCAGCCGGGTGGGCAGGGAAGATCAGCCCCAGCATTTT. V gene TRBV5-5 combines with J gene TRBJ1-5; possibly TRBD1 for D (5 bases). The CDR3 has 15 amino acids. V was cut by 4 bases and J by 5 bases, with 16 bases left in between. Germline V gene data show CDR1 as SGHKS and CDR2 as YYEKEE (reference sequence).

Here the CDR3 reads CASSRRTAGGGYGEQFF. For the CDR3, the DNA is TGTGCCAGCAGTCGACGGACAGCGGGAGGGGGGTACGGTGAGCAGTTCTTC. The V call is TRBV28, the J call TRBJ2-1, with TRBD2 matching over 10 bases. The germline V gene encodes CDR1 MDHEN and CDR2 SYDVKM. V trimming: 5 bases; J trimming: 9 bases; junction bases outside the gene matches: 16. The CDR3 sequence is 17 residues long.

The rearrangement uses TRBV5-4 and TRBJ1-3; D gene unclear. Germline CDR1 reads SGHNT; CDR2 reads YYREEE (reference sequence). The V end was cut by 0 bases, the J end by 0 bases, with 7 bases between. This CDR3 is 15 amino acids long. The CDR3 protein is CASSLGRRSGNTIYF. The CDR3 DNA reads TGTGCCAGCAGCTTGGGCAGGCGCTCTGGAAACACCATATATTTT.

This clone was recorded once. The V gene is TRBV6-5, the J gene TRBJ1-2, with D maybe TRBD1 (5 bases). Germline CDR1 and CDR2: MNHEY and SVGAGI. This CDR3 comprises 15 residues. Trimming shortened V by 3 bases and J by 4 bases, and 15 bases separated the two germline ends. The CDR3 reads CASSYVRQGFYGYTF. CDR3 sequence (DNA): TGTGCCAGCAGTTATGTGAGGCAGGGATTCTATGGCTACACCTTC.

This clone came up a few times. The genes are TRBV5-4 and TRBJ2-2; 12 bases align to TRBD1. The CDR3 runs to 16 residues. After removal of 4 bases from V and 5 bases from J, the junction contained 6 bases not matched to a gene. Germline-derived CDR1 and CDR2 are SGHNT and YYREEE (reference sequence). Here the CDR3 DNA reads TGTGCCAGCAGCCCCGGGACAGGGGGCGGAACCGGGGAGCTGTTTTTT. Translated: CASSPGTGGGTGELFF.

The CDR3: CASSLERPGQGKTGELFF. CDR3 nucleotide sequence: TGCGCCAGCAGCTTGGAGCGGCCGGGACAGGGGAAAACCGGGGAGCTGTTTTTT. The gene calls are TRBV5-1 and TRBJ2-2; 10 bases agree with TRBD1. Trimming cost V 0 bases and J 5 bases; bases outside gene matches: 10. CDR3 size: 18 residues. In germline, CDR1 is SGHRS, CDR2 YFSETQ. The complete variable domain, with remaining parts taken from reference TRBV5-1 and TRBJ2-2, reads KAGVTQTPRYLIKTRGQQVTLSCSPISGHRSVSWYQQTPGQGLQFLFEYFSETQRNKGNFPGRFSGRQFSNSRSEMNVSTLELGDSALYLCASSLERPGQGKTGELFFGEGSRLTVL.

The chain joins TRBV28 to TRBJ2-1; 8 nucleotides line up with TRBD2. The CDR3 is 15 residues long. The V and J ends lost 2 bases and 4 bases, in that order; junction bases with no gene match: 4. Germline loops: CDR1 MDHEN, CDR2 SYDVKM. The CDR3 region has the DNA TGTGCCAGCAGTTTAACTAGCGGACCTTACAATGAGCAGTTCTTC. Amino acids: CASSLTSGPYNEQFF.

This clone was counted between two and nine times. This chain uses TRBV30 with TRBJ2-1; 7 nucleotides line up with TRBD2. CDR1 and CDR2 from the germline V gene are GTSNPN and SVGIG (reference sequence). This CDR3 has 15 residues. V lost 3 bases to trimming and J lost 9 bases; unmatched junction nucleotides: 14. The DNA of the CDR3 is TGTGCCTGGAGGGAACGGTCTAGCGGCCATGGTGAGCAGTTCTTC. Protein: CAWRERSSGHGEQFF.